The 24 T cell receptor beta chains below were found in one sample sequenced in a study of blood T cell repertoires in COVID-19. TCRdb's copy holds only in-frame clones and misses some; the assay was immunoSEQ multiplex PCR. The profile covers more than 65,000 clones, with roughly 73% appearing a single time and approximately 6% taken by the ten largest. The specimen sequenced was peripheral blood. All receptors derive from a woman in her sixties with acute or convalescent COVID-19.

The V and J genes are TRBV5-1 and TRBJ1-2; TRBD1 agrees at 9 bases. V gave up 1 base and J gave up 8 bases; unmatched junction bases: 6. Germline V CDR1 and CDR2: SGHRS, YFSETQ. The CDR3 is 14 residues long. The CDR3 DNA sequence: TGCGCCAGCAGCTTGTTACAGGGGGCGCAGGGCTACACCTTC. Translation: CASSLLQGAQGYTF.

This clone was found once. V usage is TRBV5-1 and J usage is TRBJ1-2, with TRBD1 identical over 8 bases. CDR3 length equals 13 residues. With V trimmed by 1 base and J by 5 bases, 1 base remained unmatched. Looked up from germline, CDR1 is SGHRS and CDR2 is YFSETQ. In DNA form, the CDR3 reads TGCGCCAGCAGCTTGAACAGGGGGTATGGCTACACCTTC. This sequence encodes CASSLNRGYGYTF.

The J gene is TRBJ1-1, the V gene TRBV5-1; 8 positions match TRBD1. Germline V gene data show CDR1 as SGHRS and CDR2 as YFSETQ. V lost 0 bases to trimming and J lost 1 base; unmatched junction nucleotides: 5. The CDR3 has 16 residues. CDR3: CASSLGDRGENTEAFF. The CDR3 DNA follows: TGCGCCAGCAGCTTGGGAGACAGGGGCGAGAACACTGAAGCTTTCTTT.

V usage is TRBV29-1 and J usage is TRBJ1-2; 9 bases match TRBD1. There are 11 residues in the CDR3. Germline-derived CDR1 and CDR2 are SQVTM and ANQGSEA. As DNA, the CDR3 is TGCAGGGGGGGGACAGGGAATGGCTACACCTTC. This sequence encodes CRGGTGNGYTF.

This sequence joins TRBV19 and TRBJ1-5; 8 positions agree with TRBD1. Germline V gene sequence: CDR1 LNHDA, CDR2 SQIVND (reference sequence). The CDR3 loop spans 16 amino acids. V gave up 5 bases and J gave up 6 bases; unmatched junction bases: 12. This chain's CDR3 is CASSSSSGGYSQPQHF. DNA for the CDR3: TGTGCCAGTAGTTCCTCCTCAGGGGGCTATAGTCAGCCCCAGCATTTT.

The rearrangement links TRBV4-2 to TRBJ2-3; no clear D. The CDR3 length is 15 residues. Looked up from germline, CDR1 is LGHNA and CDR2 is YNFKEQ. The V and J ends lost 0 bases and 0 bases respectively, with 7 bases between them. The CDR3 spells CASSQEAYSTDTQYF. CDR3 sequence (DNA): TGTGCCAGCAGCCAAGAAGCGTATAGCACAGATACGCAGTATTTT.

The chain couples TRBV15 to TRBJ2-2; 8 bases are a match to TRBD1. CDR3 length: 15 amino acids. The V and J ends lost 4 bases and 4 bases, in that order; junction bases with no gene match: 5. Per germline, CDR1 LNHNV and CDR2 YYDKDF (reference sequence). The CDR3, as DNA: TGTGCCACCAGCACTGGACAGGGTAGCACCGGGGAGCTGTTTTTT. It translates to CATSTGQGSTGELFF.

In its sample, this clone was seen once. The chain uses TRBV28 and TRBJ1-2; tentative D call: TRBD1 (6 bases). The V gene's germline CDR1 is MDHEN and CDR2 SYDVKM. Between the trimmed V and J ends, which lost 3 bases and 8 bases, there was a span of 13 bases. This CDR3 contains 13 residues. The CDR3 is CASSFVQGGGYTF. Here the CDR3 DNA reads TGTGCCAGCAGTTTTGTACAGGGTGGCGGCTACACCTTC.

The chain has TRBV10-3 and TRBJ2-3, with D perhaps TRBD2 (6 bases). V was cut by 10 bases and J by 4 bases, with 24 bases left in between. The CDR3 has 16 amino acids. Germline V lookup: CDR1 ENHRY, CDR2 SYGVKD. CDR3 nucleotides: TGTGCCACTTACACCTCGAGGACTACGGAAGCAGATACGCAGTATTTT. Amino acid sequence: CATYTSRTTEADTQYF.

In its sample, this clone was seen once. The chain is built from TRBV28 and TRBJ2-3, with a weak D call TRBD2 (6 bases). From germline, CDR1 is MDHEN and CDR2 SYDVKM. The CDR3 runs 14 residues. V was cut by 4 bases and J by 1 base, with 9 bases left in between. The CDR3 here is CASSYSGGTDTQYF. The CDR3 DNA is TGTGCCAGCAGTTATTCGGGGGGCACAGATACGCAGTATTTT.

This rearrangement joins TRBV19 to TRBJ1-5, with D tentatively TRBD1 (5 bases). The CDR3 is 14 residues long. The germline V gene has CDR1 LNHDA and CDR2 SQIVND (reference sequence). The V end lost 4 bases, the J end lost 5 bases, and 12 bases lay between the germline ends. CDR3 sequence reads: CASSRGDEYQPQHF. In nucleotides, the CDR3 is TGTGCCAGTAGTAGGGGGGATGAGTATCAGCCCCAGCATTTT.

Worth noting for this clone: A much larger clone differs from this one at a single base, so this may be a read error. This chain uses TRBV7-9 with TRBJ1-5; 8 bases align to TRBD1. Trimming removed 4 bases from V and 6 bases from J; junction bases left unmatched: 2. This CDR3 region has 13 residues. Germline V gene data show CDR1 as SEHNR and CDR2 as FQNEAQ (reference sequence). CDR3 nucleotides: TGTGCCAGCAGCTCGGACAGGGTTCAGCCCCAGCATTTT. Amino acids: CASSSDRVQPQHF.

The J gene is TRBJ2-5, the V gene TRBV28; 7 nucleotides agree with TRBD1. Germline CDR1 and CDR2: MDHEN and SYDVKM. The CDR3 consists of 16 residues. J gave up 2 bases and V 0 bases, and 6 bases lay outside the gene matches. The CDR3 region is CASSLWEPGQQETQYF. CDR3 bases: TGTGCCAGCAGTTTATGGGAGCCGGGACAGCAAGAGACCCAGTACTTC.

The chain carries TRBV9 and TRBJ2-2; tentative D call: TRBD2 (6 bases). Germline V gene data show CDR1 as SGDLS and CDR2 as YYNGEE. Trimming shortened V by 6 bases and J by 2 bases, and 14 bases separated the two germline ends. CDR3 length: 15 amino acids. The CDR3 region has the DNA TGTGCCAGCACCCTCTACGGGGGAAACACCGGGGAGCTGTTTTTT. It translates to CASTLYGGNTGELFF.

The CDR3 region is CASSPPAMKETQYF. The CDR3 bases are TGTGCCAGCTCACCGCCAGCGATGAAAGAGACCCAGTACTTC. This chain joins TRBV18 and TRBJ2-5; no firm D call. CDR1 KGHSH and CDR2 LQKENI come from the germline V gene. There are 14 residues in the CDR3. V lost 3 bases and J lost 3, with 11 bases in between.

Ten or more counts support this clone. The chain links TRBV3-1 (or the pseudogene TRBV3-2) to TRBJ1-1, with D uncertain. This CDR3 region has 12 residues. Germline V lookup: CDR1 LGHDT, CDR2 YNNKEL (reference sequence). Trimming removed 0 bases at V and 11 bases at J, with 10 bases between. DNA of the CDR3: TGTGCCAGCAGCCAAGAGGAGGGCGAGGCTTTCTTT. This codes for CASSQEEGEAFF.

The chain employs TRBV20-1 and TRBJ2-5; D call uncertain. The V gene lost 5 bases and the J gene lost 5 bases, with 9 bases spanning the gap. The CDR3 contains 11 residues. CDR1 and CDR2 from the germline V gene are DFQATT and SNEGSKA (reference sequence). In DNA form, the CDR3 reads TGCAGTGCTGAGACAAGGGAGACCCAGTACTTC. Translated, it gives CSAETRETQYF.

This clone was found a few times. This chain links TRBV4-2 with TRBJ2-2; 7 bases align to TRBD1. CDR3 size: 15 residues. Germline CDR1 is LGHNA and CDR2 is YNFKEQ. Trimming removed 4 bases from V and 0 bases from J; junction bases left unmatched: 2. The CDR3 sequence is CASSPTGANTGELFF. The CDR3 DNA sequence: TGTGCCAGCAGCCCCACAGGGGCGAACACCGGGGAGCTGTTTTTT.

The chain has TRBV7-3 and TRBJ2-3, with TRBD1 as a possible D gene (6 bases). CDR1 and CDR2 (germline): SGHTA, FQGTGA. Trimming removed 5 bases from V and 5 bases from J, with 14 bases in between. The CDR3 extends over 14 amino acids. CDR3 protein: CASSPQGMGDTQYF. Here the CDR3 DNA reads TGTGCCAGCAGCCCACAGGGTATGGGAGATACGCAGTATTTT.

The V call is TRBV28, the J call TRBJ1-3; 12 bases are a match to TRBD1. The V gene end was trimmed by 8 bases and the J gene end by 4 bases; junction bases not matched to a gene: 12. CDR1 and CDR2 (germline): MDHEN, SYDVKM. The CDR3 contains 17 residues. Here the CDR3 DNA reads TGTGCCAGCGGGTTAGGGACAGGGGGCTATGGGGGAAACACCATATATTTT. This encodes CASGLGTGGYGGNTIYF.

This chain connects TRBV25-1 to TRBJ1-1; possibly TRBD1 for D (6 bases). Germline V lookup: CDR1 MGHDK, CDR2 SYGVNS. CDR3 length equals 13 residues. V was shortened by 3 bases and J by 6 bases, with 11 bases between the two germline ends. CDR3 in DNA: TGTGCCAGCAGTGAGGGGGCCGGCGCTGAAGCTTTCTTT. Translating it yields CASSEGAGAEAFF.

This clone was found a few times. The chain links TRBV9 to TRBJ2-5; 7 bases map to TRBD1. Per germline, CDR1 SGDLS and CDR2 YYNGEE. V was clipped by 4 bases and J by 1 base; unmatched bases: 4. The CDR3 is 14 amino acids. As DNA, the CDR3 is TGTGCCAGCAGCCCGACAGGGAGCCAAGAGACCCAGTACTTC. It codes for CASSPTGSQETQYF.

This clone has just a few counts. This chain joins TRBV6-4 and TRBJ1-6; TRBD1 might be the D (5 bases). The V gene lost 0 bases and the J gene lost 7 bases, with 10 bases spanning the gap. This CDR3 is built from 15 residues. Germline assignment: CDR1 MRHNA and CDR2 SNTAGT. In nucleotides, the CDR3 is TGTGCCAGCAGTGACTCCCGGGGGATCAATTCACCCCTCCACTTT. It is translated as CASSDSRGINSPLHF.

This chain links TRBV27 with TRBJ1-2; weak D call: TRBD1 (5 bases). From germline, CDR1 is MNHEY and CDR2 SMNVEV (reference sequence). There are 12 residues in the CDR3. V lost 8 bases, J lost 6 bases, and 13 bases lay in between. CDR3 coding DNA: TGTGCCAGCTTTTCGGGGGAAGATGGCTACACCTTC. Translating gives CASFSGEDGYTF.